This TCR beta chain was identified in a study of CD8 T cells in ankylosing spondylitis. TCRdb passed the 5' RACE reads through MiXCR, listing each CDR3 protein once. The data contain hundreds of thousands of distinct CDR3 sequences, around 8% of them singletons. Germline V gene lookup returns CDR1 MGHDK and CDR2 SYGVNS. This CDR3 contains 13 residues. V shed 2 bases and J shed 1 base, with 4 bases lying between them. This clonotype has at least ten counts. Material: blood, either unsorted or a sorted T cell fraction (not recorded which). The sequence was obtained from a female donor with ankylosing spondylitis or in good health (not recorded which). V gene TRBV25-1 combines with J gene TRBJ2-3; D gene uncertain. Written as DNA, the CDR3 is TGTGCCAGCAGTGAACCCGGCACAGATACGCAGTATTTT. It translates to CASSEPGTDTQYF.